Listed below are T cell receptor beta chains from one sample, sequenced in a study of T-cell memory formation after mild COVID-19. TCRdb itself ran the 5' RACE reads through MiXCR, one entry per CDR3 protein. Of about 180,000 distinct CDR3 sequences listed, less than 20% are singletons. Sequencing used PBMCs or a T cell subset sorted from them (not recorded which). The source is a man aged 18 to 29 who had mild COVID-19 (a few samples of this study predate the infection). Cell type and time point are not known. Each CDR3 is given with its conserved first and last residue.

J gene: TRBJ2-3
V gene: TRBV21-1
CDR3 protein: CASSTSTRWADTQYF

J gene: TRBJ2-4
V gene: TRBV7-9
CDR3 protein: CATSGTTKNIQYF

J gene: TRBJ2-1
V gene: TRBV5-1
CDR3 protein: CASSLVGGREQFF

J gene: TRBJ1-2
V gene: TRBV18
CDR3 protein: CASSPAAGGYGYTF

J gene: TRBJ2-7
V gene: TRBV19
CDR3 protein: CASSPRLAGNSYEQYF

J gene: TRBJ2-6
V gene: TRBV9
CDR3 protein: CASSVMGTSGANVLTF

J gene: TRBJ2-6
V gene: TRBV27
CDR3 protein: CASMRFGANVLTF

J gene: TRBJ2-5
V gene: TRBV27
CDR3 protein: CASSFASSWRGGGETQYF

J gene: TRBJ1-2
V gene: TRBV18
CDR3 protein: CASTPQGGDGYTF

J gene: TRBJ2-7
V gene: TRBV6-5
CDR3 protein: CASSLQGSDYEQYF

J gene: TRBJ2-5
V gene: TRBV6-5
CDR3 protein: CASSYETRQGKGETQYF

J gene: TRBJ2-7
V gene: TRBV12-3/TRBV12-4
CDR3 protein: CASSLRGMDYEQYF

J gene: TRBJ2-5
V gene: TRBV19
CDR3 protein: CASSIAGEETQYF

J gene: TRBJ1-5
V gene: TRBV7-2
CDR3 protein: CASSLGNGGQPQHF

J gene: TRBJ2-5
V gene: TRBV5-1
CDR3 protein: CASSSTGTGGAGETQYF

J gene: TRBJ2-6
V gene: TRBV4-2
CDR3 protein: CASSQVGSGANVLTF

J gene: TRBJ2-5
V gene: TRBV5-6
CDR3 protein: CASSLRGGRETQYF

J gene: TRBJ2-3
V gene: TRBV28
CDR3 protein: CASHSGSTDTQYF

J gene: TRBJ2-4
V gene: TRBV6-2/TRBV6-3
CDR3 protein: CASRFGTGFNIQYF

J gene: TRBJ2-3
V gene: TRBV7-9
CDR3 protein: CASSPAGGSTDTQYF

J gene: TRBJ1-1
V gene: TRBV5-1
CDR3 protein: CASSLSGNWDTEAFF

J gene: TRBJ2-2
V gene: TRBV3-1
CDR3 protein: CASSRNGPFFGELFF

J gene: TRBJ2-1
V gene: TRBV24-1
CDR3 protein: CATSDNRDSTYNEQFF

J gene: TRBJ2-5
V gene: TRBV7-2
CDR3 protein: CASSLVGRVKETQYF

J gene: TRBJ2-1
V gene: TRBV9
CDR3 protein: CASSVEREWGDQFF

J gene: TRBJ2-2
V gene: TRBV2
CDR3 protein: CASSEGNSNTGELFF

J gene: TRBJ2-3
V gene: TRBV10-3
CDR3 protein: CAIGRAERGTDTQYF

J gene: TRBJ2-5
V gene: TRBV4-3
CDR3 protein: CASSQDWAGGTETQYF

J gene: TRBJ2-2
V gene: TRBV2
CDR3 protein: CASSYGTPGPGELFF

J gene: TRBJ2-2
V gene: TRBV27
CDR3 protein: CASQQFGGSANTGELFF

J gene: TRBJ2-3
V gene: TRBV21-1
CDR3 protein: CASSKAPVPDTQYF

J gene: TRBJ2-3
V gene: TRBV12-3/TRBV12-4
CDR3 protein: CASRAGSTDTQYF

J gene: TRBJ2-5
V gene: TRBV18
CDR3 protein: CASSPRLQGGTQYF

J gene: TRBJ2-2
V gene: TRBV5-1
CDR3 protein: CASRPDIGYTGELFF

J gene: TRBJ1-1
V gene: TRBV6-2/TRBV6-3
CDR3 protein: CASSRDREAFF

J gene: TRBJ2-3
V gene: TRBV20-1
CDR3 protein: CSARAGVVDTQYF

J gene: TRBJ1-6
V gene: TRBV6-2/TRBV6-3
CDR3 protein: CASSPPPGRRRNSPLHF

J gene: TRBJ1-2
V gene: TRBV7-9
CDR3 protein: CASSLWVSSNYGYTF

J gene: TRBJ1-5
V gene: TRBV7-2
CDR3 protein: CASSLDKQRQPQHF

J gene: TRBJ2-2
V gene: TRBV5-5
CDR3 protein: CASSPPLVTGELFF